This passage covers 6 T cell receptor beta chains from one sample sequenced in a study of cytomegalovirus exposure and HLA in healthy donors. Generated by immunoSEQ multiplex PCR, the TCRdb table keeps only in-frame clones and is missing some. The table shows 100,000 to 150,000 clones, with around nine tenths occurring only once. The sequenced sample was PBMCs. These receptors all stem from a woman aged 18-29 years in good health and CMV-seronegative.

The J gene is TRBJ2-5, the V gene TRBV28, with 7 bases fitting TRBD1. The CDR3 sequence is 16 residues long. Trimming cost V 5 bases and J 2 bases; bases outside gene matches: 11. CDR1 MDHEN and CDR2 SYDVKM come from the germline V gene. CDR3: CASSMTGTAEQETQYF. CDR3 nucleotide sequence: TGTGCCAGCAGTATGACCGGGACAGCAGAACAAGAGACCCAGTACTTC. The whole variable domain, filled in from reference TRBV28 and TRBJ2-5, reads DVKVTQSSRYLVKRTGEKVFLECVQDMDHENMFWYRQDPGLGLRLIYFSYDVKMKEKGDIPEGYSVSREKKERFSLILESASTNQTSMYLCASSMTGTAEQETQYFGPGTRLLVL.

This clone was recorded once. The CDR3 region has the DNA TGTGCCAGCAGTGGACTAGCGGGAGTCGAGCAGTACTTC. As protein: CASSGLAGVEQYF. V is TRBV2 and J is TRBJ2-7, with TRBD2 identical over 12 bases. Trimming took 4 bases from V and 6 from J; bases not matched to a gene: 1. CDR3 length: 13 amino acids. Germline loops: CDR1 SNHLY, CDR2 FYNNEI.

The chain joins TRBV7-6 to TRBJ2-7; the match to TRBD2 covers 15 bases. Germline CDR1 reads SGHVS; CDR2 reads FNYEAQ. The CDR3 covers 14 residues. V lost 4 bases and J lost 7; bases outside the gene matches: 2. The CDR3 loop reads CASSWTSGRGEQYF. CDR3 bases: TGTGCCAGCAGCTGGACTAGCGGGAGGGGGGAGCAGTACTTC.

This clone was detected only a few times. Other DNA sequences from this sample encode an identical CDR3 as well. V is TRBV6-1 and J is TRBJ2-7; 13 bases are shared with TRBD2. V was clipped by 1 base and J by 3 bases; unmatched bases: 0. CDR3 length: 15 amino acids. The germline V gene encodes CDR1 MNHNS and CDR2 SASEGT. In DNA, the CDR3 is TGTGCCAGCAGTGAAGGGACTAGCGGGAGCTACGAGCAGTACTTC. Its protein is CASSEGTSGSYEQYF.

CDR3 sequence (DNA): TGTGCCAGCAGTGAAGCGGGACGGGGGTATGGCTACACCTTC. Translating gives CASSEAGRGYGYTF. The V gene is TRBV6-1, the J gene TRBJ1-2; tentatively, D is TRBD1 (5 bases). The CDR3 sequence is 14 residues long. Per the germline V gene, CDR1 is MNHNS and CDR2 is SASEGT. The V gene lost 0 bases and the J gene lost 5 bases, with 10 bases spanning the gap.

The rearrangement joins TRBV19 to TRBJ2-7; 9 nucleotides align to TRBD1. CDR3 length: 15 amino acids. Germline V gene sequence: CDR1 LNHDA, CDR2 SQIVND (reference sequence). Trimming cost V 6 bases and J 0 bases; bases outside gene matches: 6. This CDR3 reads CASSPGQGFSYEQYF. The CDR3 DNA reads as TGTGCCAGTAGCCCGGGACAGGGATTCTCCTACGAGCAGTACTTC.